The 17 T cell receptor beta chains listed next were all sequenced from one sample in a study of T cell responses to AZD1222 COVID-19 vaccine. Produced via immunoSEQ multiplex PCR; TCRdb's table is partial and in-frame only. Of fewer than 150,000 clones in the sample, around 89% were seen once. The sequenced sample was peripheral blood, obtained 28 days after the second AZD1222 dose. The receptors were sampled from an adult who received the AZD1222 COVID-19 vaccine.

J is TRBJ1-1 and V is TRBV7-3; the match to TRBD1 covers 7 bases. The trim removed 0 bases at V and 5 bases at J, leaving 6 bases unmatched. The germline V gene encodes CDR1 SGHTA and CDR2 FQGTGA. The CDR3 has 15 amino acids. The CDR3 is CASSLTPTGITEAFF. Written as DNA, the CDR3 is TGTGCCAGCAGCTTAACCCCGACAGGGATAACTGAAGCTTTCTTT.

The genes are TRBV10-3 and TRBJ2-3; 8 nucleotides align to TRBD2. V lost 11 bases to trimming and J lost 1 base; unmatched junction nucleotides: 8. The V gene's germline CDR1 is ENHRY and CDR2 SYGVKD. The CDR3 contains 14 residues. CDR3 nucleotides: TGTGCCGTACGCGGGAGGCCGGGCACAGATACGCAGTATTTT. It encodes CAVRGRPGTDTQYF.

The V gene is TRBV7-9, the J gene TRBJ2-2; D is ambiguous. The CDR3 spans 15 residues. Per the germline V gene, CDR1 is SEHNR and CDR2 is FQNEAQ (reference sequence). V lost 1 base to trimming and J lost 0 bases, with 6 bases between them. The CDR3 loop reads CASSLVQTNTGELFF. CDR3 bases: TGTGCCAGCAGCTTAGTCCAGACGAACACCGGGGAGCTGTTTTTT.

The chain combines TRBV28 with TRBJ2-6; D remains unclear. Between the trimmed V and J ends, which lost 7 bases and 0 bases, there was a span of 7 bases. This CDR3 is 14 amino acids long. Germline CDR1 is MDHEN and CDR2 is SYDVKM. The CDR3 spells CASNKGSGANVLTF. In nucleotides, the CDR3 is TGTGCCAGCAACAAGGGCTCTGGGGCCAACGTCCTGACTTTC.

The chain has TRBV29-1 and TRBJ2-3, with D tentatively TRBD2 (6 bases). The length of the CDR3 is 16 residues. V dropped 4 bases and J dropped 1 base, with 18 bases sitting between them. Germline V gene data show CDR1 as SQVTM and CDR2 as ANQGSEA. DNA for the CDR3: TGCAGCGTTGGTCTTGGACGACTAGTCGGCACAGATACGCAGTATTTT. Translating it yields CSVGLGRLVGTDTQYF.

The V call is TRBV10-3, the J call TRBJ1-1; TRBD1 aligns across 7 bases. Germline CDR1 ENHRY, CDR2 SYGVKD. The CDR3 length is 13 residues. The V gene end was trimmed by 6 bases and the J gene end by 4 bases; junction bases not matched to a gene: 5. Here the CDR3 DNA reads TGTGCCATCAGATCGACAGGGACCACTGAAGCTTTCTTT. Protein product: CAIRSTGTTEAFF.

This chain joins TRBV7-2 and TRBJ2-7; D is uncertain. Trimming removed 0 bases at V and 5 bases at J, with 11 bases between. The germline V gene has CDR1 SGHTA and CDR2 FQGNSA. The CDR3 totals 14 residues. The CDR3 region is CASSLARNDHEQYF. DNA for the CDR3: TGTGCCAGCAGCTTAGCGCGGAACGACCACGAGCAGTACTTC.

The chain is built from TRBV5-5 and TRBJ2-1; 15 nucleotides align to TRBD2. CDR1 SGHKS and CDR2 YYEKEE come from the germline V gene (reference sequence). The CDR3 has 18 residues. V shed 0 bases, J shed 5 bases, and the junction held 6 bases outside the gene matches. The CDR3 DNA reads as TGTGCCAGCAGCTTGGATGGACTAGCGGGAGGGCCGAACAATGAGCAGTTCTTC. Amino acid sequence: CASSLDGLAGGPNNEQFF.

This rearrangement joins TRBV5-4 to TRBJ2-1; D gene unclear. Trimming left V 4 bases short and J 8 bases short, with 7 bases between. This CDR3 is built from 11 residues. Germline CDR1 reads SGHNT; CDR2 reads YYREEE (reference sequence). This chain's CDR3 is CASSLSYEQFF. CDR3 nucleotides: TGTGCCAGCAGCCTTAGCTATGAGCAGTTCTTC. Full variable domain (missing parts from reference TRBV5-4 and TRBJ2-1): ETGVTQSPTHLIKTRGQQVTLRCSSQSGHNTVSWYQQALGQGPQFIFQYYREEENGRGNFPPRFSGLQFPNYSSELNVNALELDDSALYLCASSLSYEQFFGPGTRLTVL.

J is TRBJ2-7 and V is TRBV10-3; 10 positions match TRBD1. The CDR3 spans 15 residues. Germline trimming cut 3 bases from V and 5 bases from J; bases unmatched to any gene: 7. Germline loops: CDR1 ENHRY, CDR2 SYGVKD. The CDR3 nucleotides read TGTGCCATCAGTGAAGCGACAGGGGGCATGAACGAGCAGTACTTC. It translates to CAISEATGGMNEQYF.

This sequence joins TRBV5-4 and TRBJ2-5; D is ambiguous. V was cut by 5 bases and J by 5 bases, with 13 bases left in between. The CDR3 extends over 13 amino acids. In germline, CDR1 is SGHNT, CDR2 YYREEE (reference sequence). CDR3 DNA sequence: TGTGCCAGCAGACTTTCCGGTGGGGAGACCCAGTACTTC. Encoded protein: CASRLSGGETQYF.

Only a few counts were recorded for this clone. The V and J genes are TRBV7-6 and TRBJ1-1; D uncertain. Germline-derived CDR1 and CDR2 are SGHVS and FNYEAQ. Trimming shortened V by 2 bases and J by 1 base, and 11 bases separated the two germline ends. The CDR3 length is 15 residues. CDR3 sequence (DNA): TGTGCCAGCAGCTTATACTCTGACCCGAACACTGAAGCTTTCTTT. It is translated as CASSLYSDPNTEAFF.

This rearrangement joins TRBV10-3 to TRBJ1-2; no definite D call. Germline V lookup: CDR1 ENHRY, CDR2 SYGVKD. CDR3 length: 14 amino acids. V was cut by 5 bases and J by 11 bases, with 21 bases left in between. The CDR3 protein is CAISTGIQEALYTF. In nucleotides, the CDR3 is TGTGCCATCAGTACCGGGATACAAGAGGCCCTGTACACCTTC.

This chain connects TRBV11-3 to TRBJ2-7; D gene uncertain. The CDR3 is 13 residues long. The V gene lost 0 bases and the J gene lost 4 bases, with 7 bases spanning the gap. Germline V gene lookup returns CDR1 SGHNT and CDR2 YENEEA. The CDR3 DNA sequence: TGTGCCAGCAGCTTAGAACCGAATTACGAGCAGTACTTC. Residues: CASSLEPNYEQYF.

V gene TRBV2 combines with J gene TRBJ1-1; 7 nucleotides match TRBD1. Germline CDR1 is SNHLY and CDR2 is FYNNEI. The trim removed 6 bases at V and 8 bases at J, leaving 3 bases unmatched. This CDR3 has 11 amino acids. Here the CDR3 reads CASRGRGEAFF. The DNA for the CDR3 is TGTGCCAGCAGGGGCAGGGGGGAAGCTTTCTTT.

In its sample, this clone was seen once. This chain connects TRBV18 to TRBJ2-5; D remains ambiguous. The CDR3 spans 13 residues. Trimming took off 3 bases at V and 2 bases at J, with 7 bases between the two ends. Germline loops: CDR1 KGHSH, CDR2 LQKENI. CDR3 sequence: CASSPIPQETQYF. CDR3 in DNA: TGTGCCAGCTCACCGATTCCTCAAGAGACCCAGTACTTC.

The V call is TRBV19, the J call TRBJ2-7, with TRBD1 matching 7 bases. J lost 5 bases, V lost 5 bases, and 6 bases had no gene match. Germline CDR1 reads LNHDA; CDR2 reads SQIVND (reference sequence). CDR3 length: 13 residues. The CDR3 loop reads CASSSTGDNEQYF. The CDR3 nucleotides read TGTGCCAGTAGTTCTACAGGGGATAACGAGCAGTACTTC. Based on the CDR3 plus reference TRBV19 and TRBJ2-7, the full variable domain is DGGITQSPKYLFRKEGQNVTLSCEQNLNHDAMYWYRQDPGQGLRLIYYSQIVNDFQKGDIAEGYSVSREKKESFPLTVTSAQKNPTAFYLCASSSTGDNEQYFGPGTRLTVT.